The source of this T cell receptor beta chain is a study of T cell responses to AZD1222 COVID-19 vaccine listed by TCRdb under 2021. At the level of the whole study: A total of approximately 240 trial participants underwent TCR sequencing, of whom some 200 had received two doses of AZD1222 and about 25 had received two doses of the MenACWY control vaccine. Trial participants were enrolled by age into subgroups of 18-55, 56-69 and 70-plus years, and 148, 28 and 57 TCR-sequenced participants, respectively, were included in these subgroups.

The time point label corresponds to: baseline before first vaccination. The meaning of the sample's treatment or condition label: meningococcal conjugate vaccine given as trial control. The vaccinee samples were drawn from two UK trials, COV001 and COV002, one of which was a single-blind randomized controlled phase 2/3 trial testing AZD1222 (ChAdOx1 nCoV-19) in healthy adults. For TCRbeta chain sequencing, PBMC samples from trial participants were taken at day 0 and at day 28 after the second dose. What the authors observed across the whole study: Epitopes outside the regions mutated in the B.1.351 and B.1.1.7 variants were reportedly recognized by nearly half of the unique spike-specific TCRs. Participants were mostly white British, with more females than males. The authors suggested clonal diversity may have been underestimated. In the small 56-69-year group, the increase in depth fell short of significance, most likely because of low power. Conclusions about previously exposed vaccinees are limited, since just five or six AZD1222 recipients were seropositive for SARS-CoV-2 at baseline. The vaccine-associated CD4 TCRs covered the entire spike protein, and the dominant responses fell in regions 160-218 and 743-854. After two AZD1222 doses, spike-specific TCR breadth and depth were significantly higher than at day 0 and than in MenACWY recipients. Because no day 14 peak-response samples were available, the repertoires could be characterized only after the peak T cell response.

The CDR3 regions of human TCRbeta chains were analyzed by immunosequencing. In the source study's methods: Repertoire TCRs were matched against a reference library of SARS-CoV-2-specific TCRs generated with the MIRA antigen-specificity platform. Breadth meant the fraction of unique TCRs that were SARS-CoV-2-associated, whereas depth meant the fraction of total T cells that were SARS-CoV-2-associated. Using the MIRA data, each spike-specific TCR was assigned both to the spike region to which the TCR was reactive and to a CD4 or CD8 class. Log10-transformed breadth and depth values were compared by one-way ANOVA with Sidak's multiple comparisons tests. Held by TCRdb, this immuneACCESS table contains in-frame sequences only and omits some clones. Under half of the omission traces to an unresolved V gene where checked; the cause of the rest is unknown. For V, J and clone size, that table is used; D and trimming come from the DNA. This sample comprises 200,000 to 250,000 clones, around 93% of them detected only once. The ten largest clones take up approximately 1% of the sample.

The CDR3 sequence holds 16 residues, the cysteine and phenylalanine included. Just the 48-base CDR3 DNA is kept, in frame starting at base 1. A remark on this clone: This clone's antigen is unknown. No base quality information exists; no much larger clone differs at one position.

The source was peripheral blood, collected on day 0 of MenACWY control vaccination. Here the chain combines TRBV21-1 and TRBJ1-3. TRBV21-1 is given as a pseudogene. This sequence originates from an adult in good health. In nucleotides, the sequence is TGTGCCAGCAGCAAATTGAAGGGATTGGCCGGAAACACCATATATTTT. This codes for CASSKLKGLAGNTIYF.